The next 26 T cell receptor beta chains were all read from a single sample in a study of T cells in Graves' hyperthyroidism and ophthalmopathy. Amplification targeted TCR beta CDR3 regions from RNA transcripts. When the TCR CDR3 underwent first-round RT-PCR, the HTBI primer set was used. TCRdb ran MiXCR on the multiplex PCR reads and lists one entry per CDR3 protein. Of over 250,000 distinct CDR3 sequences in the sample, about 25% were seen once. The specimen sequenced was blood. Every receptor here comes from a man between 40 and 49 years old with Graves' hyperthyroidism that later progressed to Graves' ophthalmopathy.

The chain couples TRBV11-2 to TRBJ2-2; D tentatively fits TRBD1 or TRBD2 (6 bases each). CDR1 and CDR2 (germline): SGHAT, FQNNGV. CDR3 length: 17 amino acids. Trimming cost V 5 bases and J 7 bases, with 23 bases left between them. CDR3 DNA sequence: TGTGCCAGCAGCAAATCCCGGGGGCAGGGGTATGACGGGGAGCTGTTTTTT. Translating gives CASSKSRGQGYDGELFF.

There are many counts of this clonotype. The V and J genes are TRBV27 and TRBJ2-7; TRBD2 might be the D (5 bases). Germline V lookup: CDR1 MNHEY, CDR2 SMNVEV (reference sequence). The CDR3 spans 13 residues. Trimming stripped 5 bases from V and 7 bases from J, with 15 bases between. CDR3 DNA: TGTGCCAGCAGTCCCTTCTCCTCGGGGGAGCAGTACTTC. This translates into CASSPFSSGEQYF.

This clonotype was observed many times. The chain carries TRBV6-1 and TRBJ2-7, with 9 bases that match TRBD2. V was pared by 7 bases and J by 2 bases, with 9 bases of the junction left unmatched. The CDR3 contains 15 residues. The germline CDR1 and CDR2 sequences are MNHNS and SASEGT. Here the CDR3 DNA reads TGTGCCAGCAAAGATAGCGGGAGATTCGCCTACGAGCAGTACTTC. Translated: CASKDSGRFAYEQYF.

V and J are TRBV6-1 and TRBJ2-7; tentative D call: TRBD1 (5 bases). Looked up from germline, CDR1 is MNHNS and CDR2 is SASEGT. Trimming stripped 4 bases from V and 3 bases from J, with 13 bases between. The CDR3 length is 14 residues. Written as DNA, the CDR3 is TGTGCCAGCAGTGCAGGGTCGACCCGCTACGAGCAGTACTTC. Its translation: CASSAGSTRYEQYF.

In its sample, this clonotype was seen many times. The CDR3: CASNHIGHASYEQYF. As DNA, the CDR3 is TGTGCCAGCAACCATATCGGCCATGCCTCCTACGAGCAGTACTTC. The rearrangement links TRBV7-2 to TRBJ2-7; D is undetermined. There are 15 residues in the CDR3. The V and J ends lost 7 bases and 0 bases respectively, with 16 bases between them. Germline values: CDR1 SGHTA, CDR2 FQGNSA.

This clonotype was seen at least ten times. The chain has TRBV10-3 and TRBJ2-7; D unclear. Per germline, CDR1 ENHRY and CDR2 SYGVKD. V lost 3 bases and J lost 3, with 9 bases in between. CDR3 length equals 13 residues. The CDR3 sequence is CAISDGPNYEQYF. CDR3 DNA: TGTGCCATCAGTGATGGACCAAACTACGAGCAGTACTTC.

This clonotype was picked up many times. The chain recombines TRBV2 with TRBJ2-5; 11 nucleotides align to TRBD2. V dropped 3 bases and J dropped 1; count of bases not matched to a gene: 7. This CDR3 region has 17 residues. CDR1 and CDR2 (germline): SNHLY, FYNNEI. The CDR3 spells CASSDPRTSGSQETQYF. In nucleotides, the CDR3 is TGTGCCAGCAGTGATCCGAGAACTAGCGGGAGCCAAGAGACCCAGTACTTC. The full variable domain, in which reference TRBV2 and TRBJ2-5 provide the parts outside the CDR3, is EPEVTQTPSHQVTQMGQEVILRCVPISNHLYFYWYRQILGQKVEFLVSFYNNEISEKSEIFDDQFSVERPDGSNFTLKIRSTKLEDSAMYFCASSDPRTSGSQETQYFGPGTRLLVL.

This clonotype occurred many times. The CDR3 DNA reads TGCAGTGCTCCCGCAGGGCGGGGGGAATTCTACGAGCAGTACTTC. This gives the protein CSAPAGRGEFYEQYF. V is TRBV20-1 and J is TRBJ2-7; 8 positions agree with TRBD2. With V trimmed by 5 bases and J by 3 bases, 12 bases remained unmatched. The CDR3 totals 15 residues. CDR1 and CDR2 from the germline V gene are DFQATT and SNEGSKA (reference sequence).

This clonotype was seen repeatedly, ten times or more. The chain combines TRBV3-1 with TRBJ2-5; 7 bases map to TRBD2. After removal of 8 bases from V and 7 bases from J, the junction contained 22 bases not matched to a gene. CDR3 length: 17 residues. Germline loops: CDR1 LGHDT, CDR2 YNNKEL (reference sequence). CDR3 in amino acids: CASESKMGLTGVVTQYF. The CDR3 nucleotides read TGTGCCAGCGAGTCGAAAATGGGACTAACGGGAGTGGTGACCCAGTACTTC.

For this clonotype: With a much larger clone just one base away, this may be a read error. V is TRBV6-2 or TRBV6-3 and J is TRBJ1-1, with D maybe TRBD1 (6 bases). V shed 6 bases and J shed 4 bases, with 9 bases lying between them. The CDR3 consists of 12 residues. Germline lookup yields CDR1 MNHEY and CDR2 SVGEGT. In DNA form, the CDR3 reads TGTGCCAGCAGACAGGGTACCACTGAAGCTTTCTTT. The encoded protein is CASRQGTTEAFF.

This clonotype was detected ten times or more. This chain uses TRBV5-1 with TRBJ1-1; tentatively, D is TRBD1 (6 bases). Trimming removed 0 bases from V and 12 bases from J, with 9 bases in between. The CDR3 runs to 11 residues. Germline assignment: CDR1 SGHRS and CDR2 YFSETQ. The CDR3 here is CASSLGDKPFF. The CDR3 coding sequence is TGCGCCAGCAGCTTGGGGGACAAACCTTTCTTT.

CDR3 region: CASSPHLGANSYEQYF. The CDR3 coding sequence is TGTGCCAGCTCCCCCCATTTGGGAGCGAACTCCTACGAGCAGTACTTC. The V call is TRBV18, the J call TRBJ2-7, with D possibly matching TRBD2 (5 bases). Looked up from germline, CDR1 is KGHSH and CDR2 is LQKENI. This CDR3 contains 16 residues. V was trimmed by 6 bases and J by 0 bases, leaving 18 bases between them.

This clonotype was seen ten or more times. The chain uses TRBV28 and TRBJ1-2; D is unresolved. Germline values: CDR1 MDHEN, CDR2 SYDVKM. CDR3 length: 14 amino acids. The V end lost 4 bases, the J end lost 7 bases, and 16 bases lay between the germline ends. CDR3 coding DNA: TGTGCCAGCAGTTCTACCGTCCTTTCTGGTGGCTACACCTTC. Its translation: CASSSTVLSGGYTF.

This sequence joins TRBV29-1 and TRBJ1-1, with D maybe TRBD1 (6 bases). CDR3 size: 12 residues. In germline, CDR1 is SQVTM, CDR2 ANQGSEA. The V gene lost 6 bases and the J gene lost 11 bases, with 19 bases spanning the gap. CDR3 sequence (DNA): TGCAGCGTCTTCCCGGGGGGCTCGGGGGCTTTCTTT. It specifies CSVFPGGSGAFF.

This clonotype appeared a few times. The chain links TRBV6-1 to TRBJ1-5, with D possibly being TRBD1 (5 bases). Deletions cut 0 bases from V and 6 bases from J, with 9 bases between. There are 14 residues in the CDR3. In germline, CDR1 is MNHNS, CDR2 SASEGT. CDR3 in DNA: TGTGCCAGCAGTGAAGCAGGGGCCGGTCAGCCCCAGCATTTT. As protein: CASSEAGAGQPQHF.

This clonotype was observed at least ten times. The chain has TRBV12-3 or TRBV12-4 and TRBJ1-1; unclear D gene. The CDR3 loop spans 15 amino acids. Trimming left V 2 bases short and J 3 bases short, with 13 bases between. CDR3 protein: CASSLRTPWDTEAFF. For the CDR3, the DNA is TGTGCCAGCAGTTTAAGGACCCCCTGGGACACTGAAGCTTTCTTT.

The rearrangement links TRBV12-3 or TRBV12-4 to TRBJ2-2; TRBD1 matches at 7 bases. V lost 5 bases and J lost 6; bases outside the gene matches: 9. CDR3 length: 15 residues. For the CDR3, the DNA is TGTGCCAGCAGTAACGAGCTAACAGGGGCCGGGGAGCTGTTTTTT. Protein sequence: CASSNELTGAGELFF.

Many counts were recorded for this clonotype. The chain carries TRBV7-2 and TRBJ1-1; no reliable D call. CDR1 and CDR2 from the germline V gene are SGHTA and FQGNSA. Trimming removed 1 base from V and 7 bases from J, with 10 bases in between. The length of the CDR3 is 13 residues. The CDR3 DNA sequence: TGTGCCAGCAGCTTAGACGACGGCCTTGAAGCTTTCTTT. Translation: CASSLDDGLEAFF.

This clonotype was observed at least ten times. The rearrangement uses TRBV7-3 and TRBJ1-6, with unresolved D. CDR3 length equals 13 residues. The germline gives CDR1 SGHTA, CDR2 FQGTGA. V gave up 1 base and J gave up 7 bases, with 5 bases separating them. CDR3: CASSLITNSPLHF. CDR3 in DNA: TGTGCCAGCAGCTTAATTACAAATTCACCCCTCCACTTT.

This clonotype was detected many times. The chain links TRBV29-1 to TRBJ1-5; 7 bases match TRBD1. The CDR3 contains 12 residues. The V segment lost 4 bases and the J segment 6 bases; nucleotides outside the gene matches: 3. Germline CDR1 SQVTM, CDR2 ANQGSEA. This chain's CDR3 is CSVAGGGQPQHF. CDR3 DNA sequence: TGCAGCGTTGCAGGGGGAGGTCAGCCCCAGCATTTT.

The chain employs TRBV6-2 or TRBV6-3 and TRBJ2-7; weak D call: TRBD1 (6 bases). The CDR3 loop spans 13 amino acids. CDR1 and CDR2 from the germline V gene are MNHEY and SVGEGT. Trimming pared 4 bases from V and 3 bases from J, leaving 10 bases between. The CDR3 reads CASSWPGVYEQYF. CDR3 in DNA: TGTGCCAGCAGTTGGCCAGGGGTCTACGAGCAGTACTTC.

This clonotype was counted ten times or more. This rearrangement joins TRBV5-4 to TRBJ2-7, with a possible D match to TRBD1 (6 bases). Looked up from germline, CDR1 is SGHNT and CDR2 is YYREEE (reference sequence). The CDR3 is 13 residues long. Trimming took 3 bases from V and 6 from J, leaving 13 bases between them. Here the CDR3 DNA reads TGTGCCAGCAGCTCAGGAACAGGGCTCGAGCAGTACTTC. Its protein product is CASSSGTGLEQYF.

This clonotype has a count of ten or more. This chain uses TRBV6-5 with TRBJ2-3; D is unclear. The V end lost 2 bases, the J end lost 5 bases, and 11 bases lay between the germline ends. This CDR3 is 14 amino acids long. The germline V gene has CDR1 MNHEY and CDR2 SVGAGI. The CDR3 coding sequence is TGTGCCAGCAGTTACCGTGAGTCCGGAGATACGCAGTATTTT. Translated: CASSYRESGDTQYF.

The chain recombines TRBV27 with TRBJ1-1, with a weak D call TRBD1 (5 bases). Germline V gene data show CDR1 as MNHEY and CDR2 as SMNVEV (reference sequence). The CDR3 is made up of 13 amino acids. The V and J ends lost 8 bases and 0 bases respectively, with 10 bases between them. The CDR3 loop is CASADSLNTEAFF. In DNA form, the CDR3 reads TGTGCCAGCGCAGACAGTCTGAACACTGAAGCTTTCTTT.

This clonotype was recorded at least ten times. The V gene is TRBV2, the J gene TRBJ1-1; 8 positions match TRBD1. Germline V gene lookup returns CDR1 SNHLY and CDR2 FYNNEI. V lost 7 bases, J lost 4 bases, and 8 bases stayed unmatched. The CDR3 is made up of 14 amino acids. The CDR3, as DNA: TGTGCCAGCACCCCGACAGGGGATAGCACTGAAGCTTTCTTT. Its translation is CASTPTGDSTEAFF. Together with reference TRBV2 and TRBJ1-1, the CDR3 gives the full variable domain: EPEVTQTPSHQVTQMGQEVILRCVPISNHLYFYWYRQILGQKVEFLVSFYNNEISEKSEIFDDQFSVERPDGSNFTLKIRSTKLEDSAMYFCASTPTGDSTEAFFGQGTRLTVV.

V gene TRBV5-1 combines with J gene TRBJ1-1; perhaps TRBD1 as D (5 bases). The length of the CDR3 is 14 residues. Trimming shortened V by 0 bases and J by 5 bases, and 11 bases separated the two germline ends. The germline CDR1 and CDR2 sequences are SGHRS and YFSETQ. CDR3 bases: TGCGCCAGCAGCTTGGATGGGGCGGGGACTGAAGCTTTCTTT. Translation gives CASSLDGAGTEAFF.